A single sample is the source of the 30 T cell receptor beta chains below, sequenced in a study of post-analysis software for immune sequencing data. The library was made from cDNA and included unique molecular identifiers. TCRdb re-derived calls from the PCR reads in MiXCR, one entry per CDR3 protein. The sample lists 750,000 to 950,000 distinct CDR3 sequences, roughly 50% occurring once. Study results and caveats: Four or five TRBV segments were significantly more frequent in patients than in controls. TRBV5-6, TRBV5-1 and TRBV20-1 were among these segments.

The antigens these receptors bind are not known. The specimen sequenced was blood. The receptors come from a girl aged 5-17 years with multiple sclerosis.

The rearrangement links TRBV18 to TRBJ2-5; D not resolved. The CDR3 has 13 amino acids. Germline CDR1 is KGHSH and CDR2 is LQKENI. With 6 bases removed from V and 10 bases from J, the gap between germline ends came to 18 bases. CDR3 sequence reads: CASSPTEVGDQYF. The CDR3 nucleotides are TGTGCCAGCTCGCCGACGGAAGTGGGTGACCAGTACTTC. The complete variable domain, with remaining parts taken from reference TRBV18 and TRBJ2-5, reads NAGVMQNPRHLVRRRGQEARLRCSPMKGHSHVYWYRQLPEEGLKFMVYLQKENIIDESGMPKERFSAEFPKEGPSILRIQQVVRGDSAAYFCASSPTEVGDQYFGPGTRLLVL.

The chain combines TRBV20-1 with TRBJ2-7, with unresolved D. The CDR3 loop spans 10 amino acids. Looked up from germline, CDR1 is DFQATT and CDR2 is SNEGSKA (reference sequence). V was pared by 6 bases and J by 5 bases, with 8 bases between. The CDR3 coding sequence is TGCAGTGCGTTTGCGAACGAGCAGTACTTC. It codes for CSAFANEQYF.

The V call is TRBV5-1, the J call TRBJ1-2, with D tentatively TRBD1 (5 bases). The CDR3 has 12 residues. Trimming took 0 bases from V and 10 from J, leaving 10 bases between them. Germline CDR1 reads SGHRS; CDR2 reads YFSETQ. Here the CDR3 DNA reads TGCGCCAGCAGCTTGGAGGGGCCAGCCTACACCTTC. It specifies CASSLEGPAYTF.

The rearrangement links TRBV27 to TRBJ2-1, with 14 bases that match TRBD2. Unmatched junction bases numbered 6, after V lost 3 bases and J lost 2 bases. CDR1 is MNHEY and CDR2 is SMNVEV in the germline V gene (reference sequence). The CDR3 loop spans 18 amino acids. Written as DNA, the CDR3 is TGTGCCAGCAGTTTGGGACTAGCGGGAGAGGCCACCTACAATGAGCAGTTCTTC. Its protein product is CASSLGLAGEATYNEQFF.

V and J are TRBV12-3 or TRBV12-4 and TRBJ2-2; D remains ambiguous. This CDR3 is 16 amino acids long. V was pared by 0 bases and J by 3 bases, with 11 bases between. CDR3 in DNA: TGTGCCAGCAGTTTAGCTTTAGGGCAGGACACCGGGGAGCTGTTTTTT. Translation gives CASSLALGQDTGELFF.

This clonotype has more than one count but fewer than ten. The CDR3 coding sequence is TGTGCCAGCAGCTTAGAGGGGGTCGGGGGGAAGAGGCATAGTAACTATGGCTACACCTTC. Its protein product is CASSLEGVGGKRHSNYGYTF. This sequence joins TRBV7-2 and TRBJ1-2, with D tentatively TRBD1 (6 bases). Per the germline V gene, CDR1 is SGHTA and CDR2 is FQGNSA. Trimming left V 1 base short and J 1 base short, with 25 bases between. The CDR3 loop spans 20 amino acids.

The gene calls are TRBV5-1 and TRBJ2-1, with 8 bases lining up with TRBD1. After removal of 6 bases from V and 6 bases from J, the junction contained 14 bases not matched to a gene. CDR3 length equals 16 residues. In germline, CDR1 is SGHRS, CDR2 YFSETQ. CDR3 in DNA: TGCGCCAGCAAGGGTGGGGGGACAGGAAGTTTCAATGAGCAGTTCTTC. Its protein product is CASKGGGTGSFNEQFF.

Only a few counts were recorded for this clonotype. The chain uses TRBV5-1 and TRBJ2-1, with D uncertain. Per germline, CDR1 SGHRS and CDR2 YFSETQ. The V and J ends lost 0 bases and 0 bases respectively, with 13 bases between them. The CDR3 has 17 amino acids. For the CDR3, the DNA is TGCGCCAGCAGCTTGGGTTTCGGCGGCATCTCCTACAATGAGCAGTTCTTC. Amino acid sequence: CASSLGFGGISYNEQFF.

This clonotype was seen a single time. The rearrangement links TRBV19 to TRBJ1-5, with TRBD1 as a possible D gene (5 bases). From germline, CDR1 is LNHDA and CDR2 SQIVND (reference sequence). The CDR3 length is 15 residues. Trimming cost V 5 bases and J 1 base, with 12 bases left between them. The DNA of the CDR3 is TGTGCCAGTAGTGTGTCTGGGGGAAGCAATCAGCCCCAGCATTTT. Its protein is CASSVSGGSNQPQHF.

The chain uses TRBV12-3 or TRBV12-4 and TRBJ2-3; weak D call: TRBD1 (5 bases). V lost 5 bases and J 4 bases, leaving 13 bases between the germline ends. The CDR3 is 14 amino acids. For the CDR3, the DNA is TGTGCCAGCAGTCCCTATAGGGGCGCAGATACGCAGTATTTT. Translated, it gives CASSPYRGADTQYF.

This clonotype has only a few counts. V is TRBV20-1 and J is TRBJ2-7, with a possible D match to TRBD1 (5 bases). This CDR3 contains 11 residues. The V end was cut by 5 bases, the J end by 6 bases, with 11 bases between. Germline CDR1 and CDR2: DFQATT and SNEGSKA (reference sequence). Here the CDR3 reads CSAGLRGEQYF. The DNA for the CDR3 is TGCAGTGCTGGCCTAAGGGGCGAGCAGTACTTC.

The chain employs TRBV18 and TRBJ2-5, with TRBD2 identical over 12 bases. The CDR3 is 15 residues long. Germline V gives CDR1 KGHSH, CDR2 LQKENI. J was trimmed by 1 base and V by 6 bases; bases with no gene match: 3. DNA of the CDR3: TGTGCCAGCTCCGGACTAGCGGGGTTCCAAGAGACCCAGTACTTC. It is translated as CASSGLAGFQETQYF. The full variable domain, in which reference TRBV18 and TRBJ2-5 provide the parts outside the CDR3, is NAGVMQNPRHLVRRRGQEARLRCSPMKGHSHVYWYRQLPEEGLKFMVYLQKENIIDESGMPKERFSAEFPKEGPSILRIQQVVRGDSAAYFCASSGLAGFQETQYFGPGTRLLVL.

This clonotype was recorded a few times. V gene TRBV2 combines with J gene TRBJ2-3; D is unclear. Looked up from germline, CDR1 is SNHLY and CDR2 is FYNNEI. Trimming took 0 bases from V and 3 from J, leaving 7 bases between them. The CDR3 sequence is 14 residues long. The CDR3 bases are TGTGCCAGCAGTGAAGCGCGGCGGACAGATACGCAGTATTTT. Amino acid sequence: CASSEARRTDTQYF.

The CDR3 spells CASSARTAQYEQYF. The DNA of the CDR3 is TGTGCCAGCAGTGCCAGGACGGCTCAGTACGAGCAGTACTTC. The genes are TRBV3-1 and TRBJ2-7; no reliable D call. The CDR3 consists of 14 residues. Germline assignment: CDR1 LGHDT and CDR2 YNNKEL (reference sequence). V lost 6 bases and J lost 4, with 16 bases in between.

This chain joins TRBV20-1 and TRBJ2-5; D tentatively reads TRBD1 or TRBD2 (6 bases each). The CDR3 has 14 residues. CDR1 is DFQATT and CDR2 is SNEGSKA in the germline V gene (reference sequence). V was clipped by 3 bases and J by 2 bases, with 13 bases between them. CDR3: CSARGLTGQETQYF. CDR3 DNA sequence: TGCAGTGCTAGGGGACTCACAGGGCAAGAGACCCAGTACTTC.

The V gene is TRBV6-1, the J gene TRBJ1-5; TRBD1 aligns across 9 bases. CDR1 is MNHNS and CDR2 is SASEGT in the germline V gene. The CDR3 totals 17 residues. V trimming: 5 bases; J trimming: 0 bases; junction bases outside the gene matches: 8. CDR3 sequence reads: CASSRQGVGYSNQPQHF. CDR3 nucleotide sequence: TGTGCCAGCAGTAGACAGGGGGTGGGATATAGCAATCAGCCCCAGCATTTT.

The chain links TRBV11-3 to TRBJ2-1; 9 bases agree with TRBD1. Germline V gives CDR1 SGHNT, CDR2 YENEEA. This CDR3 is built from 14 residues. V trimming: 5 bases; J trimming: 10 bases; junction bases outside the gene matches: 9. The CDR3 is CASSPPDRGGEQFF. CDR3 bases: TGTGCCAGCAGCCCGCCGGACAGGGGAGGAGAGCAGTTCTTC.

CDR3 sequence: CASTKTANTEAFF. The CDR3 nucleotides read TGTGCCAGCACCAAGACAGCGAACACTGAAGCTTTCTTT. The J gene is TRBJ1-1, the V gene TRBV6-5; possibly TRBD1 for D (5 bases). V dropped 7 bases and J dropped 1 base, with 10 bases sitting between them. The CDR3 extends over 13 amino acids. CDR1 is MNHEY, CDR2 SVGAGI, per germline.

In its sample, this clonotype was seen a few times. The rearrangement uses TRBV7-9 and TRBJ2-6; 7 nucleotides agree with TRBD2. With V trimmed by 10 bases and J by 12 bases, 9 bases remained unmatched. The CDR3 runs 12 residues. The V gene's germline CDR1 is SEHNR and CDR2 FQNEAQ (reference sequence). The CDR3, as DNA: TGTGCCATCACCTCGGGGGGTAGCGTCCTGACTTTC. This sequence encodes CAITSGGSVLTF.

The rearrangement uses TRBV29-1 and TRBJ2-2; D is perhaps TRBD2 (5 bases). V was shortened by 4 bases and J by 5 bases, with 14 bases between the two germline ends. In germline, CDR1 is SQVTM, CDR2 ANQGSEA. The CDR3 totals 14 residues. The CDR3 reads CSVVGRGETGELFF. In nucleotides, the CDR3 is TGCAGCGTTGTCGGCCGGGGAGAGACCGGGGAGCTGTTTTTT.

V usage is TRBV7-9 and J usage is TRBJ1-2; D possibly corresponds to TRBD1 (5 bases). Germline loops: CDR1 SEHNR, CDR2 FQNEAQ (reference sequence). Trimming pared 3 bases from V and 0 bases from J, leaving 17 bases between. The CDR3 contains 17 residues. The CDR3 DNA reads as TGTGCCAGCAGCTTTGAATTTTCTGGGGGTACTAACTATGGCTACACCTTC. Its translation is CASSFEFSGGTNYGYTF.

This clonotype has more than one count but fewer than ten. The chain carries TRBV12-3 or TRBV12-4 and TRBJ1-1, with 8 bases aligning to TRBD1. The V gene end was trimmed by 6 bases and the J gene end by 4 bases; junction bases not matched to a gene: 10. The CDR3 covers 15 residues. CDR3 sequence: CASRPFPGGITEAFF. The DNA for the CDR3 is TGTGCCAGCAGGCCTTTTCCAGGGGGCATCACTGAAGCTTTCTTT.

The chain recombines TRBV29-1 with TRBJ2-7, with D tentatively TRBD1 or TRBD2 (5 bases each). Near its end, the DNA agrees better with TRBJ2-4, so the J call may be wrong. The CDR3 is 14 residues long. Per germline, CDR1 SQVTM and CDR2 ANQGSEA. The CDR3: CSVGLGTEYGIQYF. In nucleotides, the CDR3 is TGCAGCGTCGGTCTCGGGACGGAGTATGGCATTCAGTACTTC.

The V call is TRBV5-6, the J call TRBJ2-1; no clear D. The V gene's germline CDR1 is SGHDT and CDR2 YYEEEE. Trimming pared 10 bases from V and 10 bases from J, leaving 21 bases between. This CDR3 has 13 amino acids. CDR3 DNA sequence: TGTGCCCGCGGATATCGACTGCCCAGAGAGCAGTTCTTC. This encodes CARGYRLPREQFF.

V usage is TRBV7-3 and J usage is TRBJ1-1; D is perhaps TRBD1 (6 bases). The germline gives CDR1 SGHTA, CDR2 FQGTGA. The CDR3 totals 15 residues. The ends were cut back, 5 bases at V and 4 bases at J, with 17 bases in the middle. CDR3 DNA: TGTGCCAGCAGCCCCTCAGGGGCAGTCGGCACTGAAGCTTTCTTT. This sequence encodes CASSPSGAVGTEAFF.

V and J are TRBV7-2 and TRBJ2-3, with D possibly matching TRBD1 (6 bases). Per germline, CDR1 SGHTA and CDR2 FQGNSA. This CDR3 has 14 amino acids. V lost 5 bases, J lost 4 bases, and 13 bases lay in between. The CDR3: CASSAGRGADTQYF. For the CDR3, the DNA is TGTGCCAGCAGCGCCGGCAGGGGTGCAGATACGCAGTATTTT.

V gene TRBV6-1 combines with J gene TRBJ1-5; D possibly corresponds to TRBD1 (5 bases). The CDR3 covers 16 residues. V lost 4 bases and J 9 bases, leaving 22 bases between the germline ends. The germline CDR1 and CDR2 sequences are MNHNS and SASEGT. This CDR3 is CASSGLGEGSYRPQHF. In DNA, the CDR3 is TGTGCCAGCAGTGGCCTCGGGGAGGGGTCCTATAGGCCCCAGCATTTT.

This chain connects TRBV7-2 to TRBJ2-4, with D perhaps TRBD1 (6 bases). The V end lost 2 bases, the J end lost 12 bases, and 14 bases lay between the germline ends. This CDR3 has 13 residues. The germline CDR1 and CDR2 sequences are SGHTA and FQGNSA. CDR3 DNA sequence: TGTGCCAGCAGCTTAACTTCGGACAGACCTCAGTACTTC. As protein: CASSLTSDRPQYF.

This clonotype was detected only a few times. The chain joins TRBV4-1 to TRBJ2-5, with TRBD1 matching 7 bases. The J call may be wrong; the DNA end is better matched by TRBJ2-7. The germline CDR1 and CDR2 sequences are MGHRA and YSYEKL. CDR3 length: 15 residues. The CDR3 here is CASSPYTGVENEQYF. CDR3 nucleotide sequence: TGCGCCAGCAGCCCTTATACAGGGGTAGAAAACGAGCAGTACTTC.

This sequence joins TRBV25-1 and TRBJ2-1; tentatively, D is TRBD2 (5 bases). Trimming took 6 bases from V and 7 from J, leaving 16 bases between them. This CDR3 region has 14 residues. Germline V lookup: CDR1 MGHDK, CDR2 SYGVNS. The CDR3 coding sequence is TGTGCCAGCAGAGGAATCGCTAGCCCGAATGAGCAGTTCTTC. Its translation is CASRGIASPNEQFF.